Included here is one TCR beta chain sequence, with context. This sample is part of a study of beta chain features in type 1 diabetes. CDR3 length: 20 residues. Germline trimming cut 2 bases from V and 7 bases from J; bases unmatched to any gene: 15. Germline CDR1 is LNHDA and CDR2 is SQIVND (reference sequence). The sequenced template was cDNA made from the entire isolated RNA. TCRdb's copy holds only in-frame clones and misses some; the assay was immunoSEQ multiplex PCR. The sample has under 45,000 clones, approximately 51% seen once; the top ten hold 0.2% to 0.3%. This sequence originates from a woman aged 30 to 39 in good health. Sequenced material: stem cell memory CD4+ T cells from blood. The genes are TRBV19 and TRBJ2-1, with 15 positions matching TRBD2. The CDR3 DNA reads as TGTGCCAGTAGTATATTTCCCGGACTAGCGGGAGGGCCGTGGGGTAATGAGCAGTTCTTC. As protein: CASSIFPGLAGGPWGNEQFF.